This entry lists 2 T cell receptor beta chains sequenced from one sample in a study of cytomegalovirus exposure and HLA in healthy donors. Only in-frame clones appear in the TCRdb table, and some are missing; sequencing was by immunoSEQ multiplex PCR. The sample has about 160,000 clones, just under 85% seen once. The sequenced sample consisted of PBMCs. Receptors originate from a man younger than 40 in good health and CMV-seropositive.

V gene TRBV7-9 combines with J gene TRBJ2-1; 8 bases fit TRBD2. Losses at the gene ends were 5 bases for V and 0 bases for J; bases not matched to a gene: 12. CDR1 is SEHNR and CDR2 is FQNEAQ in the germline V gene (reference sequence). This CDR3 is built from 18 residues. CDR3 loop: CASSHGRGDRSSYNEQFF. The CDR3 DNA reads as TGTGCCAGCAGCCACGGGCGGGGGGACCGCAGCTCCTACAATGAGCAGTTCTTC.

The V gene is TRBV4-1, the J gene TRBJ2-7; TRBD2 aligns across 11 bases. V shed 0 bases and J 2 bases; nucleotides not matched to a gene: 6. This CDR3 spans 17 amino acids. CDR1 is MGHRA and CDR2 is YSYEKL in the germline V gene. CDR3 DNA: TGCGCCAGCAGCCAAGAGCTGACTAGCGGGGCAACCTACGAGCAGTACTTC. It is translated as CASSQELTSGATYEQYF.